This note documents a single TCR beta chain sequence. Its antigen is still unknown. The data were taken from a study of long-term antiretroviral therapy in people with HIV. General study results and limits: Controls showed broader CDR3 length ranges than did the HIV repertoires.

At the survey level, the v3.0 immunoSEQ assay was run. The method was immunoSEQ multiplex PCR; TCRdb's version includes in-frame clones alone and lacks a portion of them. Here the sample spans about 33,000 clones, 95% to 97% being singletons. The V end was cut by 3 bases, the J end by 1 base, with 12 bases between. The CDR3 runs to 15 residues. Looked up from germline, CDR1 is LNHDA and CDR2 is SQIVND (reference sequence). The rearrangement uses TRBV19 and TRBJ1-2; no clear D gene. The specimen was unsorted PBMCs, collected approximately 6.8 years after starting antiretroviral therapy. The receptor's source is a young man with HIV. Here the CDR3 DNA reads TGTGCCAGTAGTATGACCGGAACGTATAACTATGGCTACACCTTC. Its protein product is CASSMTGTYNYGYTF.